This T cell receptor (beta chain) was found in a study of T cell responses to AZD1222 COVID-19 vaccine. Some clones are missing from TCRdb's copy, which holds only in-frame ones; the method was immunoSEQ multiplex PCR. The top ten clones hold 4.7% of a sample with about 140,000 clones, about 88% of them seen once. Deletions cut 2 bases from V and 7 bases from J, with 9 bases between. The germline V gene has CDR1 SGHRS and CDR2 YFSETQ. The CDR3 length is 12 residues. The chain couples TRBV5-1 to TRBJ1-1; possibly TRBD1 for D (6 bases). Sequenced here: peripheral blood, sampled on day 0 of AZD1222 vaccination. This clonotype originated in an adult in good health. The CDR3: CASSLTGNEAFF. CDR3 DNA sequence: TGCGCCAGCAGCTTAACAGGGAATGAAGCTTTCTTT.